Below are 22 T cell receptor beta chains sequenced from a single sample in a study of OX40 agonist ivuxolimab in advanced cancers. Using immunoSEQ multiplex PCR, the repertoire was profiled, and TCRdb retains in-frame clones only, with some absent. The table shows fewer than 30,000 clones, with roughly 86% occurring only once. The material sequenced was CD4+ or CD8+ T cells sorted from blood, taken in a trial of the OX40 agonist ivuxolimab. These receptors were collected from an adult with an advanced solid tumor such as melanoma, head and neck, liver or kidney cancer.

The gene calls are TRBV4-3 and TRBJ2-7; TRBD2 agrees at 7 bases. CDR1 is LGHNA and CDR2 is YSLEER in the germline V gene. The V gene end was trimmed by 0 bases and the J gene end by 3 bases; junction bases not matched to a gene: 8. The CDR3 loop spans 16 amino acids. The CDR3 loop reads CASSQDTGGGYYEQYF. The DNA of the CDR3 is TGCGCCAGCAGCCAAGATACGGGCGGGGGTTACTACGAGCAGTACTTC.

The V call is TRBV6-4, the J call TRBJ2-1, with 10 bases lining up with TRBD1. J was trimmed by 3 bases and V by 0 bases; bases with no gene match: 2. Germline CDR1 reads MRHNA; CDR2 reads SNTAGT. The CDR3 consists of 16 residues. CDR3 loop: CASSDSGTGDYNEQFF. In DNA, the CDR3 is TGTGCCAGCAGTGACTCCGGGACAGGGGACTACAATGAGCAGTTCTTC.

The CDR3 sequence is CASSFLSGNTIYF. CDR3 sequence (DNA): TGTGCCAGCAGCTTCTTGTCTGGAAACACCATATATTTT. The chain uses TRBV5-6 and TRBJ1-3, with D unresolved. The V gene's germline CDR1 is SGHDT and CDR2 YYEEEE. This CDR3 contains 13 residues. The V gene lost 2 bases and the J gene lost 1 base, with 4 bases spanning the gap.

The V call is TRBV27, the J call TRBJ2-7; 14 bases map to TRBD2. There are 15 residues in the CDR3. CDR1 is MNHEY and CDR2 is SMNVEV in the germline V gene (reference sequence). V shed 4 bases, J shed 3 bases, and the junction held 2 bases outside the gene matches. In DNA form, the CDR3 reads TGTGCCAGCAGTTCGGGGACTAGCGGGAGCTACGAGCAGTACTTC. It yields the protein CASSSGTSGSYEQYF.

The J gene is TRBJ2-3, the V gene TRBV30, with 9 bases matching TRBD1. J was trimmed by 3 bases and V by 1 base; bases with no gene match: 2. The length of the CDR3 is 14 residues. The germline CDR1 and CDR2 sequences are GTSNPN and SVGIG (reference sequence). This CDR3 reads CAWSGGQGTDTQYF. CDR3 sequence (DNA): TGTGCCTGGAGTGGGGGACAGGGTACAGATACGCAGTATTTT.

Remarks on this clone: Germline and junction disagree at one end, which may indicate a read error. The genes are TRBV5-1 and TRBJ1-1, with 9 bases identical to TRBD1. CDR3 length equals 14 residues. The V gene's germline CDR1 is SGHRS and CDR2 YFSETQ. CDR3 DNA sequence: TGCGCCAGCAACTTGGGACAGGGGAACACTGAAGCTTTCTTT. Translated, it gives CASNLGQGNTEAFF.

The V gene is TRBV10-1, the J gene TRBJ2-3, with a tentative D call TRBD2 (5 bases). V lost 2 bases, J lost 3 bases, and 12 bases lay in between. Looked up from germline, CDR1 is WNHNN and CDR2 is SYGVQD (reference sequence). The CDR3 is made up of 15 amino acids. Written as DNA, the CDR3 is TGCGCCAGCAGTGAGACCAGGCGGAGGACAGATACGCAGTATTTT. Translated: CASSETRRRTDTQYF.

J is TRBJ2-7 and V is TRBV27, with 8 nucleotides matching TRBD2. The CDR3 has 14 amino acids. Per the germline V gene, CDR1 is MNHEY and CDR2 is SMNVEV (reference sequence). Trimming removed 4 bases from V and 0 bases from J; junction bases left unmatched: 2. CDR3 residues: CASSWRGDSYEQYF. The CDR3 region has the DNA TGTGCCAGCAGTTGGCGGGGGGACTCCTACGAGCAGTACTTC.

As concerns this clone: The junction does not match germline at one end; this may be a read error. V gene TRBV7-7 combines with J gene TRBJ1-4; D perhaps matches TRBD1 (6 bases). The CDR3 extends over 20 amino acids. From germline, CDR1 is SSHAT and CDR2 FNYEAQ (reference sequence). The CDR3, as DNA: TGTGCTAGCAGCTTAATACAGGGATATGCCCGGGGGGGGATAAGAGAAAAACTGTTTTTT. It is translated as CASSLIQGYARGGIREKLFF.

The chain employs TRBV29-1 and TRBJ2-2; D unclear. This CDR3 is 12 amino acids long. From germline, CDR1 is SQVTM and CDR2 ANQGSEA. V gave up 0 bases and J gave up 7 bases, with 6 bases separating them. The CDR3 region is CSVEDGRGELFF. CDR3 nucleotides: TGCAGCGTTGAAGACGGTCGCGGGGAGCTGTTTTTT.

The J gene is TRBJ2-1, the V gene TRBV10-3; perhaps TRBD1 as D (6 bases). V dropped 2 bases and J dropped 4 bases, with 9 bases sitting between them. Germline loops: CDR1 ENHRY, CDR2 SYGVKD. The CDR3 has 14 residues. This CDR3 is CAISEGTLYNEQFF. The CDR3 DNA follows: TGTGCCATCAGTGAGGGGACACTTTACAATGAGCAGTTCTTC.

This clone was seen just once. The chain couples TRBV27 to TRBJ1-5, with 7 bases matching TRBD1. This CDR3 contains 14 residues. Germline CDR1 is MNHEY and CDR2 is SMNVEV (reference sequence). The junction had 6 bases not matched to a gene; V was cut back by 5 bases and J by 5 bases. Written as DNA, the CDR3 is TGTGCCAGCAGTACCGGGACAGCGGATCAGCCCCAGCATTTT. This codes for CASSTGTADQPQHF.

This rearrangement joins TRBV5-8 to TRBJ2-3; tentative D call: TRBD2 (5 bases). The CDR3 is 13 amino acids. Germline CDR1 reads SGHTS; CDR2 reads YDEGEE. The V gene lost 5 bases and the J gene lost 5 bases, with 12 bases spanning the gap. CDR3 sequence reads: CASRFGNGDTQYF. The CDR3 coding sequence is TGTGCCAGCAGATTCGGGAATGGAGATACGCAGTATTTT.

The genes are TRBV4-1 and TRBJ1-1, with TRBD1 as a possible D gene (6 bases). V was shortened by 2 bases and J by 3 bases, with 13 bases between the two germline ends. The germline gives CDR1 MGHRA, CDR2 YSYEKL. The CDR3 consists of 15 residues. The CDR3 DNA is TGCGCCAGCAGCCAAAGCACAGGGCTTTACACTGAAGCTTTCTTT. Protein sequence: CASSQSTGLYTEAFF.

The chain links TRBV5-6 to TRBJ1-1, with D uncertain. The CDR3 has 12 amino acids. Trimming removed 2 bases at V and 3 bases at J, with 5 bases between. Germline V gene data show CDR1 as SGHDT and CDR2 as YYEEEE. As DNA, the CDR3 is TGTGCCAGCAGCTTATCAGACACTGAAGCTTTCTTT. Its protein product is CASSLSDTEAFF. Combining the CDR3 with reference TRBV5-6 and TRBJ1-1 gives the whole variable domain DAGVTQSPTHLIKTRGQQVTLRCSPKSGHDTVSWYQQALGQGPQFIFQYYEEEERQRGNFPDRFSGHQFPNYSSELNVNALLLGDSALYLCASSLSDTEAFFGQGTRLTVV.

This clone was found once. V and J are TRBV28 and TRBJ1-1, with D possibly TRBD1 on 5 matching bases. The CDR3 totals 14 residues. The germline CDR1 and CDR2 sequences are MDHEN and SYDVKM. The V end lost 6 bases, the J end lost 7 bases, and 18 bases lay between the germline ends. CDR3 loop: CASSPAAGVDEAFF. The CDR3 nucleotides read TGTGCCAGCAGCCCCGCCGCGGGGGTCGATGAAGCTTTCTTT.

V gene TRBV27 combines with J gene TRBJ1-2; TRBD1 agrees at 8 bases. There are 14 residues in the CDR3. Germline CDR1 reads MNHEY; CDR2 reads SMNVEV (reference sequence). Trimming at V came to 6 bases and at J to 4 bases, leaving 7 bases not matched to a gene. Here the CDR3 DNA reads TGTGCCAGCAGGCCGACAGGGGCAACCTATGGCTACACCTTC. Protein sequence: CASRPTGATYGYTF.

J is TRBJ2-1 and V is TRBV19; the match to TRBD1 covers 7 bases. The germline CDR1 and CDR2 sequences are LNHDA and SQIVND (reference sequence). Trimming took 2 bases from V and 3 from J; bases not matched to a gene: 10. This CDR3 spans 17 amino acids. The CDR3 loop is CASSITLGDSHYNEQFF. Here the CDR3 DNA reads TGTGCCAGTAGTATAACATTGGGGGACAGCCACTACAATGAGCAGTTCTTC.

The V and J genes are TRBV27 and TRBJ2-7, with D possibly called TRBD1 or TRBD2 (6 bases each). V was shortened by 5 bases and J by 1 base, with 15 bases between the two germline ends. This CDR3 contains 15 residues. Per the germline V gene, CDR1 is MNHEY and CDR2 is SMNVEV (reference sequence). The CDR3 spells CASSLRGAGSYEQYF. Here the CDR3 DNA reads TGTGCCAGCAGTCTCAGGGGAGCGGGTTCCTACGAGCAGTACTTC.

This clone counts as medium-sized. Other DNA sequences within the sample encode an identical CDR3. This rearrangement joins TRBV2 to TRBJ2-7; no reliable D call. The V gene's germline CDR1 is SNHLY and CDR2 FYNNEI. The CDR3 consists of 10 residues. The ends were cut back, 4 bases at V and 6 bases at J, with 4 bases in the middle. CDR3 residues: CASSGVEQYF. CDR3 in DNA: TGTGCCAGCAGTGGAGTCGAGCAGTACTTC.

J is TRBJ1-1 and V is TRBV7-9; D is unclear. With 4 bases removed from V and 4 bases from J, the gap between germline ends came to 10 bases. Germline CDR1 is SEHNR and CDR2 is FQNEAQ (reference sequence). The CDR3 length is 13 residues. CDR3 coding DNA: TGTGCCAGCAGCTCACCGATGACCACTGAAGCTTTCTTT. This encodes CASSSPMTTEAFF.

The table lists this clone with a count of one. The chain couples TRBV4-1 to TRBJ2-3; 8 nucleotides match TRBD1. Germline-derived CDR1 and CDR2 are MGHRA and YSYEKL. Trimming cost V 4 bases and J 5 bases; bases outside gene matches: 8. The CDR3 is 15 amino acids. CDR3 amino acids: CASSLNPGGVDTQYF. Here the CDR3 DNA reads TGCGCCAGCAGCCTAAATCCAGGGGGCGTAGATACGCAGTATTTT.